The next 26 T cell receptor beta chains were all read from a single sample in a study of blood T cell repertoires in COVID-19. Here immunoSEQ multiplex PCR was the method, and the copy in TCRdb shows in-frame clones only, minus some. Of roughly 180,000 clones listed, roughly 83% are singletons. Sequencing used PBMCs or T cells enriched from blood (not recorded which). These receptors all stem from a woman between 55 and 75 years old who had recovered from COVID-19.

The rearrangement links TRBV27 to TRBJ1-1, with 7 bases fitting TRBD1. Per germline, CDR1 MNHEY and CDR2 SMNVEV (reference sequence). V was clipped by 6 bases and J by 2 bases; unmatched bases: 6. This CDR3 comprises 14 residues. CDR3 sequence: CASSNAGGNTEAFF. The CDR3 region has the DNA TGTGCCAGCAGCAATGCAGGGGGTAACACTGAAGCTTTCTTT.

Turning to this clone: This sample includes further DNA sequences coding for the same CDR3. The chain recombines TRBV7-9 with TRBJ1-5; D not resolved. The CDR3 spans 13 residues. V was shortened by 1 base and J by 4 bases, with 5 bases between the two germline ends. The germline V gene has CDR1 SEHNR and CDR2 FQNEAQ (reference sequence). CDR3 residues: CASSLGANQPQHF. CDR3 in DNA: TGTGCCAGCAGCTTAGGGGCAAATCAGCCCCAGCATTTT.

J is TRBJ1-5 and V is TRBV3-1 (or the pseudogene TRBV3-2), with TRBD1 matching over 11 bases. The CDR3 is made up of 17 amino acids. The ends lost 1 base at V and 4 bases at J; junction bases unmatched: 6. Germline V gives CDR1 LGHDT, CDR2 YNNKEL (reference sequence). CDR3 loop: CASSQAGQGARNQPQHF. The CDR3 DNA reads TGTGCCAGCAGCCAAGCCGGACAGGGGGCGCGGAATCAGCCCCAGCATTTT.

The chain links TRBV14 to TRBJ1-6, with unresolved D. Germline V gives CDR1 SGHDN, CDR2 FVKESK. The CDR3 contains 13 residues. V shed 3 bases and J shed 7 bases, with 7 bases lying between them. CDR3 sequence (DNA): TGTGCCAGCAGCCACCCAGGAAATTCACCCCTCCACTTT. It translates to CASSHPGNSPLHF.

Only a few counts were recorded for this clone. The chain uses TRBV7-9 and TRBJ2-1, with D perhaps matching TRBD2 (7 bases). Trimming shortened V by 2 bases and J by 2 bases, and 19 bases separated the two germline ends. CDR3 size: 18 residues. CDR1 and CDR2 (germline): SEHNR, FQNEAQ (reference sequence). CDR3 DNA: TGTGCCAGCAGCTTAAGATATGTGGGGGGGCTTCCCTACAATGAGCAGTTCTTC. Translated, it gives CASSLRYVGGLPYNEQFF. Full variable domain (remainder filled in from reference TRBV7-9 and TRBJ2-1): DTGVSQNPRHKITKRGQNVTFRCDPISEHNRLYWYRQTLGQGPEFLTYFQNEAQLEKSRLLSDRFSAERPKGSFSTLEIQRTEQGDSAMYLCASSLRYVGGLPYNEQFFGPGTRLTVL.

Ten or more counts support this clone. The CDR3 region is CASSHGDREGQPQHF. The CDR3 nucleotides are TGTGCCAGCAGCCATGGGGACAGGGAGGGTCAGCCCCAGCATTTT. The chain recombines TRBV3-1 (or the pseudogene TRBV3-2) with TRBJ1-5; 9 bases line up with TRBD1. V was clipped by 3 bases and J by 6 bases; unmatched bases: 6. The germline gives CDR1 LGHDT, CDR2 YNNKEL (reference sequence). CDR3 length equals 15 residues.

This clone appeared once. This chain connects TRBV6-1 to TRBJ2-2; D gene unclear. CDR1 is MNHNS, CDR2 SASEGT, per germline. Trimming took 2 bases from V and 6 from J, leaving 7 bases between them. The CDR3 covers 13 residues. DNA for the CDR3: TGTGCCAGCAGTGAAAGAGGTTCCGGGGAGCTGTTTTTT. This codes for CASSERGSGELFF.

This chain joins TRBV28 and TRBJ2-7; TRBD1 matches at 8 bases. Trimming cost V 6 bases and J 3 bases; bases outside gene matches: 10. This CDR3 comprises 15 residues. CDR1 MDHEN and CDR2 SYDVKM come from the germline V gene. The CDR3: CASSRSGTGHYEQYF. For the CDR3, the DNA is TGTGCCAGCAGCCGGTCCGGGACAGGTCACTACGAGCAGTACTTC.

V gene TRBV10-2 combines with J gene TRBJ2-3, with D perhaps TRBD2 (5 bases). Trimming left V 1 base short and J 0 bases short, with 8 bases between. Per germline, CDR1 WSHSY and CDR2 SAAADI. The CDR3 totals 15 residues. The CDR3 is CASSEFGGSTDTQYF. DNA for the CDR3: TGCGCCAGCAGTGAGTTTGGCGGGAGCACAGATACGCAGTATTTT.

The chain joins TRBV7-2 to TRBJ1-1, with 7 bases matching TRBD1. The CDR3 is made up of 12 amino acids. J lost 8 bases, V lost 2 bases, and 2 bases had no gene match. CDR1 SGHTA and CDR2 FQGNSA come from the germline V gene. Here the CDR3 reads CASSLRGQEAFF. The CDR3 region has the DNA TGTGCCAGCAGCTTAAGGGGACAGGAAGCTTTCTTT.

V gene TRBV5-4 combines with J gene TRBJ2-4; TRBD1 matches at 8 bases. This CDR3 spans 15 amino acids. Germline-derived CDR1 and CDR2 are SGHNT and YYREEE (reference sequence). The V segment lost 4 bases and the J segment 8 bases; nucleotides outside the gene matches: 11. This CDR3 is CASSRRTGNVDIQYF. CDR3 coding DNA: TGTGCCAGCAGCCGACGGACAGGGAATGTAGACATTCAGTACTTC.

This chain uses TRBV7-9 with TRBJ2-1; 8 positions agree with TRBD2. From germline, CDR1 is SEHNR and CDR2 FQNEAQ (reference sequence). J was trimmed by 8 bases and V by 7 bases; bases with no gene match: 16. The CDR3 is 16 residues long. CDR3 sequence reads: CASTKGFTGGPDEQFF. Here the CDR3 DNA reads TGTGCCAGCACCAAAGGTTTCACGGGAGGGCCGGATGAGCAGTTCTTC. Using reference TRBV7-9 and TRBJ2-1 for the parts outside the CDR3, the full variable domain is DTGVSQNPRHKITKRGQNVTFRCDPISEHNRLYWYRQTLGQGPEFLTYFQNEAQLEKSRLLSDRFSAERPKGSFSTLEIQRTEQGDSAMYLCASTKGFTGGPDEQFFGPGTRLTVL.

The gene calls are TRBV6-1 and TRBJ1-2, with a possible D match to TRBD1 (6 bases). The CDR3 extends over 13 amino acids. V was cut by 1 base and J by 5 bases, with 8 bases left in between. Germline V CDR1 and CDR2: MNHNS, SASEGT. CDR3 region: CASSEGTEYGYTF. The CDR3, as DNA: TGTGCCAGCAGTGAAGGGACAGAATATGGCTACACCTTC.

The CDR3, as DNA: TGTGCCAGCAGCTTGCGGGTAGCGGAGTCCCGGGAGCTGTTTTTT. Its translation is CASSLRVAESRELFF. The chain links TRBV11-2 to TRBJ2-2; weak D call: TRBD2 (6 bases). The ends were cut back, 3 bases at V and 9 bases at J, with 17 bases in the middle. From germline, CDR1 is SGHAT and CDR2 FQNNGV. This CDR3 spans 15 amino acids.

The V gene is TRBV6-6, the J gene TRBJ2-1, with 15 bases lining up with TRBD2. J gave up 10 bases and V 4 bases, and 8 bases lay outside the gene matches. This CDR3 contains 16 residues. The germline V gene has CDR1 MNHNY and CDR2 SVGAGI (reference sequence). CDR3 amino acids: CASSFGLAGGLREQFF. Written as DNA, the CDR3 is TGTGCCAGCAGTTTCGGACTAGCGGGGGGGCTGCGGGAGCAGTTCTTC.

This clone was recorded at least ten times. The chain couples TRBV19 to TRBJ1-2, with D possibly matching TRBD1 (5 bases). Germline CDR1 is LNHDA and CDR2 is SQIVND (reference sequence). Trimming cost V 3 bases and J 6 bases, with 20 bases left between them. The CDR3 runs 16 residues. CDR3 amino acids: CASSISGDPEVDGYTF. In DNA, the CDR3 is TGTGCCAGTAGTATCTCGGGGGATCCCGAGGTGGATGGCTACACCTTC.

The V call is TRBV19, the J call TRBJ1-1; D may be TRBD1 (5 bases). This CDR3 comprises 13 residues. From germline, CDR1 is LNHDA and CDR2 SQIVND (reference sequence). Trimming shortened V by 6 bases and J by 1 base, and 9 bases separated the two germline ends. CDR3 DNA sequence: TGTGCCAGTAGAAAGGGGCGGAACACTGAAGCTTTCTTT. This encodes CASRKGRNTEAFF.

The chain recombines TRBV29-1 with TRBJ2-3; weak D call: TRBD2 (5 bases). V dropped 7 bases and J dropped 0 bases, with 11 bases sitting between them. The germline CDR1 and CDR2 sequences are SQVTM and ANQGSEA. This CDR3 has 13 residues. The CDR3: CSARDYSTDTQYF. The CDR3 nucleotides read TGCAGCGCTCGGGATTATAGCACAGATACGCAGTATTTT.

The CDR3 DNA sequence: TGTGCCAGCAGAACTGTTCAGGGGGTGATAATTAACTATGGCTACACCTTC. Translation: CASRTVQGVIINYGYTF. The rearrangement joins TRBV28 to TRBJ1-2; 7 bases are shared with TRBD1. V lost 6 bases, J lost 1 base, and 14 bases stayed unmatched. CDR1 is MDHEN and CDR2 is SYDVKM in the germline V gene. The length of the CDR3 is 17 residues.

V and J are TRBV5-1 and TRBJ2-7; D may be TRBD1 (8 bases). Germline CDR1 and CDR2: SGHRS and YFSETQ. The CDR3 totals 16 residues. Trimming stripped 1 base from V and 3 bases from J, with 17 bases between. The CDR3 nucleotides read TGCGCCAGCAGCTTGAGGGGGGGACAGGTCCTCTACGAGCAGTACTTC. Amino acid sequence: CASSLRGGQVLYEQYF.

The genes are TRBV2 and TRBJ1-2, with a tentative D call TRBD1 (6 bases). The CDR3 is made up of 15 amino acids. The V and J ends lost 7 bases and 3 bases respectively, with 18 bases between them. CDR1 is SNHLY and CDR2 is FYNNEI in the germline V gene. The CDR3: CASIALQGVDYGYTF. The CDR3 DNA reads TGTGCCAGCATTGCCTTACAGGGAGTTGACTATGGCTACACCTTC.

This clone was observed a few times. An end of the junction does not agree with germline; a read error may underlie this. V is TRBV3-1 (or the pseudogene TRBV3-2) and J is TRBJ2-7; 13 bases are a match to TRBD2. The CDR3 runs 14 residues. The germline CDR1 and CDR2 sequences are LGHDT and YNNKEL (reference sequence). This CDR3 is CASSSSSRTSGSVF. The CDR3 DNA sequence: TGTGCCAGCAGCTCCTCATCCCGGACTAGCGGGAGTGTCTTC.

Points on this clone: The sample contains more than one DNA sequence encoding this CDR3. The chain has TRBV5-1 and TRBJ1-1; D perhaps matches TRBD1 (5 bases). Germline V gene sequence: CDR1 SGHRS, CDR2 YFSETQ. V lost 4 bases and J 5 bases, leaving 9 bases between the germline ends. The CDR3 has 12 amino acids. The chain's CDR3 is CASSPGGTEAFF. As DNA, the CDR3 is TGCGCCAGCAGCCCGGGGGGGACTGAAGCTTTCTTT. Together with reference TRBV5-1 and TRBJ1-1, the CDR3 gives the full variable domain: KAGVTQTPRYLIKTRGQQVTLSCSPISGHRSVSWYQQTPGQGLQFLFEYFSETQRNKGNFPGRFSGRQFSNSRSEMNVSTLELGDSALYLCASSPGGTEAFFGQGTRLTVV.

The V and J genes are TRBV6-1 and TRBJ1-1; D remains unclear. The CDR3 loop spans 14 amino acids. V was pared by 2 bases and J by 4 bases, with 11 bases between. The V gene's germline CDR1 is MNHNS and CDR2 SASEGT. CDR3 residues: CASSELGRTTEAFF. The CDR3 DNA is TGTGCCAGCAGTGAACTAGGGAGGACCACTGAAGCTTTCTTT.

This chain uses TRBV11-2 with TRBJ1-1, with 7 bases matching TRBD1. Trimming took 3 bases from V and 4 from J; bases not matched to a gene: 8. Germline CDR1 SGHAT, CDR2 FQNNGV. CDR3 length: 15 residues. The CDR3, as DNA: TGTGCCAGCAGCTTCGAGGGGGCCGGGGTCACTGAAGCTTTCTTT. Translating gives CASSFEGAGVTEAFF.

The chain is built from TRBV6-5 and TRBJ1-5; tentatively, D is TRBD1 (6 bases). The CDR3 is 14 amino acids. The V end was cut by 5 bases, the J end by 5 bases, with 13 bases between. The germline V gene encodes CDR1 MNHEY and CDR2 SVGAGI. The CDR3 here is CASSPQGAHQPQHF. In nucleotides, the CDR3 is TGTGCCAGCAGTCCACAGGGAGCCCATCAGCCCCAGCATTTT.